This record concerns one T cell receptor beta chain sequence. The source of the sample is a study of control samples from healthy donors and cancer patients. In germline, CDR1 is LNHDA, CDR2 SQIVND (reference sequence). CDR3 length: 15 amino acids. Losses at the gene ends were 7 bases for V and 5 bases for J; bases not matched to a gene: 11. TCRdb keeps only in-frame clones here, not all; method: immunoSEQ multiplex PCR. This table has 120,000 or so clones, just under 95% appearing once. The sample consisted of blood. The gene calls are TRBV19 and TRBJ2-5, with 9 bases identical to TRBD2. This sequence was found in a man aged 30 to 39 in good health. The DNA for the CDR3 is TGTGCCAGTACCCCGAGCGGGGGGCACGGGGAGACCCAGTACTTC. Its translation: CASTPSGGHGETQYF.